These 20 T cell receptor beta chains originate from one sample sequenced in a study of blood T cells in healthy people across ages. The use of a sample-barcoded 5' primer and a J-beta primer mix characterized a second PCR of about 7 to 12 cycles. MiXCR, run by TCRdb on the 5' RACE reads, gives a single entry per CDR3 protein. The sample holds 1,500,000 or so distinct CDR3 sequences; less than 45% are singletons and the top ten take less than 5%. What was sequenced was blood. The receptors were gathered from a woman aged 18 to 35 in good health.

This clonotype has just a few counts. This chain joins TRBV7-3 and TRBJ2-1; 7 bases are a match to TRBD2. This CDR3 contains 13 residues. The germline CDR1 and CDR2 sequences are SGHTA and FQGTGA. The J segment lost 8 bases and the V segment lost 2 bases, leaving 3 bases of the junction unmatched. The CDR3 region is CASSLERDYEQFF. The CDR3 coding sequence is TGTGCCAGCAGCTTAGAGCGGGATTATGAGCAGTTCTTC.

The V and J genes are TRBV21-1 and TRBJ2-2; TRBD1 reflects the table's D call only, with no check against the DNA. TRBV21-1 is shown as a pseudogene. The CDR3 contains 10 residues. This CDR3 is CSASFPGLFF. In nucleotides, the CDR3 is TGTAGCGCATCTTTCCCCGGGTTGTTTTTT.

A few counts support this clonotype. This chain links TRBV20-1 with TRBJ2-3; tentative D call: TRBD2 (5 bases). This CDR3 has 15 residues. Trimming took 0 bases from V and 1 from J, leaving 11 bases between them. Germline CDR1 DFQATT, CDR2 SNEGSKA (reference sequence). Here the CDR3 reads CSARDPSGRTDTQYF. The CDR3 DNA reads as TGCAGTGCTAGAGATCCCAGCGGTCGCACAGATACGCAGTATTTT.

This chain links TRBV7-9 with TRBJ2-1; D may be TRBD2 (5 bases). CDR1 SEHNR and CDR2 FQNEAQ come from the germline V gene (reference sequence). The germline V and J ends were trimmed by 5 bases and 5 bases, with 13 bases remaining between them. This CDR3 comprises 14 residues. CDR3 residues: CASSERGRNNEQFF. The CDR3 DNA reads as TGTGCCAGCAGCGAGAGAGGGAGAAACAATGAGCAGTTCTTC. Drawing the rest from reference TRBV7-9 and TRBJ2-1, the complete variable domain is DTGVSQNPRHKITKRGQNVTFRCDPISEHNRLYWYRQTLGQGPEFLTYFQNEAQLEKSRLLSDRFSAERPKGSFSTLEIQRTEQGDSAMYLCASSERGRNNEQFFGPGTRLTVL.

This clonotype was seen just once. This chain links TRBV7-9 with TRBJ1-3; TRBD1 might be the D (5 bases). With 1 base removed from V and 0 bases from J, the gap between germline ends came to 16 bases. CDR3 size: 18 residues. Germline V gene data show CDR1 as SEHNR and CDR2 as FQNEAQ (reference sequence). CDR3 nucleotides: TGTGCCAGCAGCTTAGTTCTACAGGCCCGATACTCTGGAAACACCATATATTTT. It specifies CASSLVLQARYSGNTIYF. Combining the CDR3 with reference TRBV7-9 and TRBJ1-3 gives the whole variable domain DTGVSQNPRHKITKRGQNVTFRCDPISEHNRLYWYRQTLGQGPEFLTYFQNEAQLEKSRLLSDRFSAERPKGSFSTLEIQRTEQGDSAMYLCASSLVLQARYSGNTIYFGEGSWLTVV.

The CDR3 DNA follows: TGTGCCAGCAGTGAAGCGGCCCCCGGACAGTTGAGCAATCAGCCCCAGCATTTT. This codes for CASSEAAPGQLSNQPQHF. The genes are TRBV6-1 and TRBJ1-5; TRBD1 might be the D (6 bases). V lost 0 bases and J lost 1, with 16 bases in between. The germline V gene encodes CDR1 MNHNS and CDR2 SASEGT. The CDR3 length is 18 residues.

This clonotype has a handful of counts. This chain connects TRBV19 to TRBJ1-1; D call uncertain. Germline loops: CDR1 LNHDA, CDR2 SQIVND (reference sequence). V lost 3 bases and J 1 base, leaving 12 bases between the germline ends. This CDR3 has 15 residues. The chain's CDR3 is CASSILAGGNTEAFF. The DNA of the CDR3 is TGTGCCAGTAGTATCCTTGCTGGAGGGAACACTGAAGCTTTCTTT.

Ten or more counts support this clonotype. For the CDR3, the DNA is TGCGCCAGCAGTCCGGGGAACACAGATACGCAGTATTTT. Protein product: CASSPGNTDTQYF. This chain joins TRBV5-1 and TRBJ2-3, with a possible D match to TRBD2 (5 bases). CDR3 size: 13 residues. The germline gives CDR1 SGHRS, CDR2 YFSETQ. The V end was cut by 5 bases, the J end by 2 bases, with 9 bases between. Full variable domain (missing parts from reference TRBV5-1 and TRBJ2-3): KAGVTQTPRYLIKTRGQQVTLSCSPISGHRSVSWYQQTPGQGLQFLFEYFSETQRNKGNFPGRFSGRQFSNSRSEMNVSTLELGDSALYLCASSPGNTDTQYFGPGTRLTVL.

This clonotype appeared a few times. The chain has TRBV2 and TRBJ2-6; 7 positions match TRBD1. The CDR3 consists of 17 residues. The germline V gene encodes CDR1 SNHLY and CDR2 FYNNEI. V was clipped by 8 bases and J by 0 bases; unmatched bases: 10. The CDR3 loop is CASPRDRTLSGANVLTF. CDR3 DNA: TGTGCCAGCCCCCGGGACAGAACCCTCTCTGGGGCCAACGTCCTGACTTTC.

This clonotype was detected only a few times. The V call is TRBV29-1, the J call TRBJ2-5; D is perhaps TRBD1 (7 bases). V lost 4 bases and J lost 11, with 23 bases in between. The CDR3 totals 14 residues. The germline V gene encodes CDR1 SQVTM and CDR2 ANQGSEA. CDR3 sequence (DNA): TGCAGCGTTGCCCCTCTACAGGGGACGGGGGAGCAGTACTTC. This translates into CSVAPLQGTGEQYF.

The chain is built from TRBV12-3 or TRBV12-4 and TRBJ2-5; 7 nucleotides align to TRBD2. The V segment lost 4 bases and the J segment 11 bases; nucleotides outside the gene matches: 22. The CDR3 loop spans 17 amino acids. This CDR3 is CASSSPGLTPMYNEQYF. The CDR3 DNA reads TGTGCCAGCAGTTCGCCGGGACTAACCCCTATGTACAATGAGCAGTACTTC.

The chain is built from TRBV4-3 and TRBJ2-5; 12 nucleotides agree with TRBD2. V dropped 5 bases and J dropped 3; count of bases not matched to a gene: 4. Germline-derived CDR1 and CDR2 are LGHNA and YSLEER. The CDR3 is made up of 15 amino acids. This chain's CDR3 is CASSERTSGEETQYF. The CDR3 DNA sequence: TGCGCCAGCAGCGAAAGGACTAGCGGGGAAGAGACCCAGTACTTC.

The chain joins TRBV27 to TRBJ1-6; D uncertain. Germline CDR1 MNHEY, CDR2 SMNVEV (reference sequence). The CDR3 loop spans 15 amino acids. V was pared by 2 bases and J by 2 bases, with 7 bases between. The CDR3 region is CASSLETTYNSPLHF. CDR3 DNA: TGTGCCAGCAGTTTAGAAACGACCTATAATTCACCCCTCCACTTT.

The V and J genes are TRBV12-3 or TRBV12-4 and TRBJ2-5; 7 nucleotides match TRBD2. The CDR3 has 16 residues. The J segment lost 2 bases and the V segment lost 5 bases, leaving 11 bases of the junction unmatched. For the CDR3, the DNA is TGTGCCAGCAGTCCCGCGGGGGTGCCTCCACAAGAGACCCAGTACTTC. Protein product: CASSPAGVPPQETQYF.

This clonotype was recorded only once. The rearrangement uses TRBV6-5 and TRBJ1-5; TRBD1 is a possible D gene (5 bases). The CDR3 spans 14 residues. Per germline, CDR1 MNHEY and CDR2 SVGAGI. V was trimmed by 5 bases and J by 2 bases, leaving 10 bases between them. CDR3 amino acids: CASSDRMGNQPQHF. For the CDR3, the DNA is TGTGCCAGCAGTGACAGAATGGGCAATCAGCCCCAGCATTTT.

The chain links TRBV5-1 to TRBJ1-2, with 8 bases fitting TRBD1. V dropped 6 bases and J dropped 2; count of bases not matched to a gene: 6. The CDR3 length is 14 residues. CDR1 SGHRS and CDR2 YFSETQ come from the germline V gene. The chain's CDR3 is CASTYTGGNYGYTF. The CDR3 coding sequence is TGCGCCAGCACTTACACAGGGGGAAACTATGGCTACACCTTC.

The rearrangement links TRBV7-8 to TRBJ1-6; D remains ambiguous. The V gene lost 2 bases and the J gene lost 8 bases, with 16 bases spanning the gap. There are 16 residues in the CDR3. CDR1 and CDR2 from the germline V gene are SGHVS and FQNEAQ. The CDR3 loop reads CASSLQNDGLYSPLHF. Here the CDR3 DNA reads TGTGCCAGCAGCTTACAAAACGACGGACTTTATTCACCCCTCCACTTT.

A few counts support this clonotype. This chain uses TRBV7-2 with TRBJ1-6, with D perhaps matching TRBD1 (6 bases). The CDR3 consists of 14 residues. Germline lookup yields CDR1 SGHTA and CDR2 FQGNSA. The V end was cut by 5 bases, the J end by 6 bases, with 11 bases between. This CDR3 is CASSLQGINSPLHF. In nucleotides, the CDR3 is TGTGCCAGCAGCCTACAGGGAATTAATTCACCCCTCCACTTT.

The table lists this clonotype with a few counts. V and J are TRBV20-1 and TRBJ2-1, with 10 bases identical to TRBD2. The CDR3 consists of 15 residues. In germline, CDR1 is DFQATT, CDR2 SNEGSKA (reference sequence). Germline trimming cut 2 bases from V and 2 bases from J; bases unmatched to any gene: 3. Here the CDR3 reads CSARRLAGAYNEQFF. The CDR3 bases are TGCAGTGCTAGACGGCTAGCGGGAGCCTACAATGAGCAGTTCTTC.

The chain has TRBV5-1 and TRBJ1-1; TRBD1 matches 12 bases. This CDR3 region has 16 residues. In germline, CDR1 is SGHRS, CDR2 YFSETQ. Trimming took 4 bases from V and 1 from J; bases not matched to a gene: 5. DNA of the CDR3: TGCGCCAGCAGCGGGGGACAGGGGGCGAGGAACACTGAAGCTTTCTTT. Its translation: CASSGGQGARNTEAFF.